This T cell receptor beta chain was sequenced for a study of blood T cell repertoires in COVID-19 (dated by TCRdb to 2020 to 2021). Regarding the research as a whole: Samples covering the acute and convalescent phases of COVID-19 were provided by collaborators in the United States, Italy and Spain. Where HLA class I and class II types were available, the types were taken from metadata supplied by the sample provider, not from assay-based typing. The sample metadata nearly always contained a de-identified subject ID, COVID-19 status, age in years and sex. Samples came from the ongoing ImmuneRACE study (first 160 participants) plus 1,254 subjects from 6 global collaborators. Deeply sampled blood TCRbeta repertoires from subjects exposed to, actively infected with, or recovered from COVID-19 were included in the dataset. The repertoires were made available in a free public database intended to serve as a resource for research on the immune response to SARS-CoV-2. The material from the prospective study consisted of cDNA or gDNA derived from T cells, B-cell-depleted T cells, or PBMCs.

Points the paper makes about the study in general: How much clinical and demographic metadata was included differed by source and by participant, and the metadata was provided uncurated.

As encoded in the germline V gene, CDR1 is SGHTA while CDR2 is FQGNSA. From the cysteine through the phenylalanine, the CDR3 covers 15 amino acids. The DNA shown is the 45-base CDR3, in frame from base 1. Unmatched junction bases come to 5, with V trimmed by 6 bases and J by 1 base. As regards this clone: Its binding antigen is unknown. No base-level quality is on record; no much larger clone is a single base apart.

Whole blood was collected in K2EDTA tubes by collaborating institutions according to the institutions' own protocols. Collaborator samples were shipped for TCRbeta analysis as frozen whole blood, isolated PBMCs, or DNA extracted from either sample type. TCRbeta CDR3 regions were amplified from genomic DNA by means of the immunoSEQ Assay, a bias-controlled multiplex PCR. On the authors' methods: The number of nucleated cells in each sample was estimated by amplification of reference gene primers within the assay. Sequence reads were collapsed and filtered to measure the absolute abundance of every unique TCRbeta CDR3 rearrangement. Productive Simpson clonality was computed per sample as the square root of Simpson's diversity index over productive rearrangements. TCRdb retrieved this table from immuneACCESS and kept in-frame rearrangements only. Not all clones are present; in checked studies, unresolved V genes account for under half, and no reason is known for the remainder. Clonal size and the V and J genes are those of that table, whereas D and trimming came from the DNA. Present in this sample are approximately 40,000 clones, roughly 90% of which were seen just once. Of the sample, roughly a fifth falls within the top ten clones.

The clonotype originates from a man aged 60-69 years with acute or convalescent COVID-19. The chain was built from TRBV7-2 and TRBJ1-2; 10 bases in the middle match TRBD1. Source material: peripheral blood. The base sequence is TGTGCCAGCAGTACGACAGGGGGCTTTAACTATGGCTACACCTTC. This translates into CASSTTGGFNYGYTF.